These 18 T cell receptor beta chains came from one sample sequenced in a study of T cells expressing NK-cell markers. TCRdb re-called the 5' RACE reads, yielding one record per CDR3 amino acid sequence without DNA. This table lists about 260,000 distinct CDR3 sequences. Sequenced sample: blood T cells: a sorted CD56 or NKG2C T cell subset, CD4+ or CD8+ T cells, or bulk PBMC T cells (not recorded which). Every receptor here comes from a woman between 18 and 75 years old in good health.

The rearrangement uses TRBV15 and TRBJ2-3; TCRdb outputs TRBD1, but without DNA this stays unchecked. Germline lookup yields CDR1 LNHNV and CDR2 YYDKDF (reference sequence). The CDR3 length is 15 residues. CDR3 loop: CATSRDLGGTDTQYF.

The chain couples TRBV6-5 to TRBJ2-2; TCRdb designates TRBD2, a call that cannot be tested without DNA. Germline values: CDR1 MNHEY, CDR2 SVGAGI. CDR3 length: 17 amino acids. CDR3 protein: CASSYPTPGGNTGELFF.

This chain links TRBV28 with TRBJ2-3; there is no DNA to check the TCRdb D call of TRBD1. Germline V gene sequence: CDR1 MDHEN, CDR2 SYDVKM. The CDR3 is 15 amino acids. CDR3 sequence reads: CASTSGDTSTDTQYF. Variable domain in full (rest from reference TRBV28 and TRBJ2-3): DVKVTQSSRYLVKRTGEKVFLECVQDMDHENMFWYRQDPGLGLRLIYFSYDVKMKEKGDIPEGYSVSREKKERFSLILESASTNQTSMYLCASTSGDTSTDTQYFGPGTRLTVL.

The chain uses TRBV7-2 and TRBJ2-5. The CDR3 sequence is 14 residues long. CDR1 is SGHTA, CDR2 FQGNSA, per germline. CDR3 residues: CASSPWGYQETQYF.

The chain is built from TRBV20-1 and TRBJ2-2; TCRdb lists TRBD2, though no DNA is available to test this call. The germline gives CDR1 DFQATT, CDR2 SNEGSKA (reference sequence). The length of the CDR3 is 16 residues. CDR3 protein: CSARDPGLSLAGELFF.

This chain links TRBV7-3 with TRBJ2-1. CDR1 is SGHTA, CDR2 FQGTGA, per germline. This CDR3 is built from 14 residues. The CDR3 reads CASSLGRAWGEQFF.

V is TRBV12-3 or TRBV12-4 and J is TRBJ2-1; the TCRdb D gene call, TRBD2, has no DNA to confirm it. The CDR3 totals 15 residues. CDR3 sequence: CASSVRLATYNEQFF.

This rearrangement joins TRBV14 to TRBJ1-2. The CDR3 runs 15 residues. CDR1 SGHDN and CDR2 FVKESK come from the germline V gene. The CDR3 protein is CASSQHAAEAGGYTF.

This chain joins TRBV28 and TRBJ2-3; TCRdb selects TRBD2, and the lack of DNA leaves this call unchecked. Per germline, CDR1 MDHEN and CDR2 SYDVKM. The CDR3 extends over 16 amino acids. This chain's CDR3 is CASSLPGLEGTDTQYF.

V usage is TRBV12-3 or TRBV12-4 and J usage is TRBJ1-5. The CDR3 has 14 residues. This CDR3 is CASSLSPLGQPQHF.

The CDR3 region is CASSWREGTDTQYF. The chain is built from TRBV12-3 or TRBV12-4 and TRBJ2-3; TCRdb's assignment of TRBD2 cannot be checked, as there is no DNA. CDR3 length: 14 amino acids.

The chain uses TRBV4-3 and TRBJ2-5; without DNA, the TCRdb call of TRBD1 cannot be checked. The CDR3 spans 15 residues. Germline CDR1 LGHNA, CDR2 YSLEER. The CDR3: CASSQDDRAQETQYF.

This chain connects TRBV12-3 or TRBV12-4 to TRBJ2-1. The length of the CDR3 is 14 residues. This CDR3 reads CASSISGTNNEQFF.

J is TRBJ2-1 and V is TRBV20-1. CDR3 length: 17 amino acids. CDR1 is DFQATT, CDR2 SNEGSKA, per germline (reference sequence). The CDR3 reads CSAPTLDRRSSYNEQFF.

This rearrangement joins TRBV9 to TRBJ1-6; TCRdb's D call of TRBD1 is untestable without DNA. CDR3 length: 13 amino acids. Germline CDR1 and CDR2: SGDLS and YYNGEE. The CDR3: CASKSEGNSPLHF.

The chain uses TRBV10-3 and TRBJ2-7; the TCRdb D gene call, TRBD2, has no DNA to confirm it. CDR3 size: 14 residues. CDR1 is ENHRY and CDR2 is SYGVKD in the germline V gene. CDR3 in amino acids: CAISGASGTYEQYF.

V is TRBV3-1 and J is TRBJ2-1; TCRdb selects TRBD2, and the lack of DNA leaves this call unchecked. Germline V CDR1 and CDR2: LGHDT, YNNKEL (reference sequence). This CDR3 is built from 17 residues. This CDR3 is CASSLLGLAASYNEQFF.

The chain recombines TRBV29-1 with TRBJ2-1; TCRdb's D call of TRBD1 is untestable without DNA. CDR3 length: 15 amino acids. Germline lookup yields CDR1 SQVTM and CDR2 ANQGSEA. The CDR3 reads CSVALGRGDHNEQFF.